The rows below give T cell receptor beta chains drawn from one sample of a study of human T cells and chemical hapten exposure. TCRdb itself ran the 5' RACE reads through MiXCR, one entry per CDR3 protein. The data contain 100,000 to 120,000 distinct CDR3 sequences, 19% of them singletons. These receptors were collected from a human donor in good health. The conserved cysteine and the conserved F or W are not part of the CDR3 here. Some rows have no size entry. The others give once, few or many, or a class for an expanded clone.

clone_size	v_call	j_call	cdr3_aa
few	TRBV29-1	TRBJ1-6	SVGGGIGSPLH
few	TRBV28	TRBJ1-5	ATQGQVLFYSNQPQH
.	TRBV18	TRBJ2-7	ASSPSDRVTYEQY
.	TRBV25-1	TRBJ2-7	ASGPSGGTYEQY
.	TRBV7-9	TRBJ2-3	ASSSLTSGSYTQY
.	TRBV30	TRBJ2-3	AWSDHPPGDTQY
many	TRBV15	TRBJ2-5	ATSRVPSGPQY
.	TRBV7-9	TRBJ2-7	ASSLLGATDYEQY
.	TRBV2	TRBJ2-7	ASNLVYTYEQY
many	TRBV6-5	TRBJ2-7	ASSFSEGTSYEQY
few	TRBV3-1	TRBJ2-1	ASSQEKGGTRRNEQF
.	TRBV28	TRBJ2-7	ASRTSGLYEQY
.	TRBV9	TRBJ1-1	ASSVAWKGSTEAF
few	TRBV27	TRBJ2-1	ASSSSGRSKF
few	TRBV7-2	TRBJ2-3	ASSLVGLSRTDTQY
few	TRBV28	TRBJ2-1	ASSDYSGTGEQF
.	TRBV30	TRBJ1-5	AWSPRPGSYRQPQH
few	TRBV27	TRBJ1-2	ASTPTRGALNYGYT
.	TRBV15	TRBJ2-3	ATSSNRRAATDTQY
.	TRBV6-5	TRBJ1-2	ASRPDSNYGYT
.	TRBV7-7	TRBJ2-6	ASSLAQGTSGANVLT
.	TRBV7-2	TRBJ2-5	ASSLERGRTQY
.	TRBV24-1	TRBJ2-5	ATSDRRGGGLETQY
few	TRBV28	TRBJ2-4	ASSFNLAKNIQY
.	TRBV6-5	TRBJ2-1	ASGRGEQGDEQF
few	TRBV20-1	TRBJ1-3	SARGSSGNTIY
few	TRBV11-2	TRBJ1-1	ASSSRSRGTEAF
few	TRBV20-1	TRBJ1-5	SAREPGQTNQPQH
.	TRBV12-3/TRBV12-4	TRBJ2-3	ASTPLRRGLAGSSMTDTQY
few	TRBV19	TRBJ2-3	ASSIRASGRAADTQY
.	TRBV3-1	TRBJ2-2	ASSQAPGRAGELF
.	TRBV25-1	TRBJ2-1	ASSERLDWF
once	TRBV12-3/TRBV12-4	TRBJ1-1	ASKRREGTEAF
few	TRBV6-5	TRBJ1-2	ASSYSRIYGYT
.	TRBV5-4	TRBJ2-6	ASSLGDRGRANVLT
.	TRBV7-2	TRBJ1-1	ASRRTGGGTEAF
.	TRBV18	TRBJ1-4	ASSPGSSEGEKLF
.	TRBV28	TRBJ1-6	ASSHPTGQYNSPLH
.	TRBV20-1	TRBJ1-5	SARVTGGRGQPQH
few	TRBV29-1	TRBJ2-7	SVDSGPYEQY
few	TRBV4-1	TRBJ1-5	ASSQPDRGSNQPQH
.	TRBV12-3/TRBV12-4	TRBJ2-1	ASSPTGGVSYNEQF
few	TRBV5-6	TRBJ1-1	ASRHPSRDPTEAF
.	TRBV20-1	TRBJ1-2	SARVGGFYGYT
few	TRBV28	TRBJ2-3	ASSFSPLTDTQY
.	TRBV10-3	TRBJ2-7	AISERYDRYEQY
.	TRBV6-1	TRBJ2-3	ASRNGVLGTSWTSTDTQY
few	TRBV21-1	TRBJ1-5	ASSLPLPGHRGGNQPQH
.	TRBV5-6	TRBJ2-1	ASSLVIERPYNEQF
.	TRBV4-1	TRBJ2-3	ASSQAEPSTDTQY
few	TRBV20-1	TRBJ1-5	SAETGLNQPQH
.	TRBV12-3/TRBV12-4	TRBJ2-3	ASSPRDWGDTQY
.	TRBV5-6	TRBJ1-6	ASSLGISSYNSPLH
medium-sized	TRBV18	TRBJ2-3	ASSPPNLAMTDTQY
few	TRBV28	TRBJ2-1	ASSLSGLAGGYNEQF